These 9 T cell receptor beta chains share one sample of origin, sequenced in a study of cytomegalovirus exposure and HLA in healthy donors. Both 60 Vbeta primers and 13 Jbeta primers went into the PCR. The assay was immunoSEQ multiplex PCR, and TCRdb's table has in-frame clones only and misses some. The sample has under 200,000 clones, around three quarters seen once. What was sequenced was PBMCs. Source of these receptors: a woman in her forties or fifties in good health and CMV-seropositive.

The chain is built from TRBV27 and TRBJ2-7, with 7 positions matching TRBD1. The trim removed 3 bases at V and 5 bases at J, leaving 7 bases unmatched. The CDR3 contains 14 residues. Per germline, CDR1 MNHEY and CDR2 SMNVEV (reference sequence). The CDR3 loop is CASSFRGRSDEQYF. The CDR3 nucleotides are TGTGCCAGCAGTTTCAGGGGGAGAAGCGACGAGCAGTACTTC.

The chain carries TRBV5-1 and TRBJ2-3, with 9 nucleotides matching TRBD2. Germline CDR1 reads SGHRS; CDR2 reads YFSETQ. The CDR3 length is 15 residues. Trimming took 0 bases from V and 2 from J; bases not matched to a gene: 1. CDR3 residues: CASSLVAGDTDTQYF. The CDR3 region has the DNA TGCGCCAGCAGCTTGGTAGCGGGAGACACAGATACGCAGTATTTT. Full variable domain (remainder filled in from reference TRBV5-1 and TRBJ2-3): KAGVTQTPRYLIKTRGQQVTLSCSPISGHRSVSWYQQTPGQGLQFLFEYFSETQRNKGNFPGRFSGRQFSNSRSEMNVSTLELGDSALYLCASSLVAGDTDTQYFGPGTRLTVL.

V usage is TRBV19 and J usage is TRBJ2-4; TRBD1 agrees at 8 bases. Per germline, CDR1 LNHDA and CDR2 SQIVND (reference sequence). The CDR3 totals 18 residues. Trimming at V came to 2 bases and at J to 0 bases, leaving 9 bases not matched to a gene. The CDR3 DNA reads as TGTGCCAGTAGTATAACAAGAGGGACAGGAGCAGCCAAAAACATTCAGTACTTC. Translating it yields CASSITRGTGAAKNIQYF.

The chain has TRBV5-6 and TRBJ1-2, with unresolved D. This CDR3 has 15 amino acids. CDR1 is SGHDT, CDR2 YYEEEE, per germline. The V end lost 0 bases, the J end lost 6 bases, and 15 bases lay between the germline ends. The CDR3 region is CASSLGLGSGDGYTF. The CDR3 DNA reads as TGTGCCAGCAGCTTGGGTTTGGGGAGCGGGGATGGCTACACCTTC.

The V call is TRBV5-1, the J call TRBJ2-1; 8 bases map to TRBD2. Trimming took 2 bases from V and 0 from J; bases not matched to a gene: 7. Germline values: CDR1 SGHRS, CDR2 YFSETQ. This CDR3 has 17 residues. The CDR3 region is CASSFFSGERSYNEQFF. CDR3 DNA: TGCGCCAGCAGCTTTTTTAGCGGGGAACGCTCCTACAATGAGCAGTTCTTC.

The chain recombines TRBV19 with TRBJ2-2, with TRBD2 as a possible D gene (5 bases). V lost 3 bases to trimming and J lost 6 bases, with 14 bases between them. Looked up from germline, CDR1 is LNHDA and CDR2 is SQIVND (reference sequence). The CDR3 loop spans 15 amino acids. CDR3 loop: CASSMRTSMSGELFF. CDR3 nucleotides: TGTGCCAGTAGTATGCGAACTAGTATGTCCGGGGAGCTGTTTTTT.

V is TRBV7-9 and J is TRBJ1-5; unclear D gene. This CDR3 has 14 residues. Germline-derived CDR1 and CDR2 are SEHNR and FQNEAQ (reference sequence). V was pared by 3 bases and J by 5 bases, with 11 bases between. CDR3 sequence reads: CASSFGGFDQPQHF. The DNA for the CDR3 is TGTGCCAGCAGCTTCGGAGGGTTCGATCAGCCCCAGCATTTT.

The chain recombines TRBV5-6 with TRBJ1-1, with D possibly being TRBD1 (5 bases). The germline V and J ends were trimmed by 2 bases and 4 bases, with 12 bases remaining between them. The CDR3 has 14 residues. Per the germline V gene, CDR1 is SGHDT and CDR2 is YYEEEE. The chain's CDR3 is CASSLKGSGTEAFF. CDR3 nucleotides: TGTGCCAGCAGCTTAAAGGGGTCGGGCACTGAAGCTTTCTTT.

V gene TRBV5-1 combines with J gene TRBJ1-1; 8 positions match TRBD1. This CDR3 region has 14 residues. Germline CDR1 and CDR2: SGHRS and YFSETQ. V gave up 3 bases and J gave up 7 bases; unmatched junction bases: 8. Here the CDR3 DNA reads TGCGCCAGCAGCTCCACAGGGGGTTCGAGTGAAGCTTTCTTT. It translates to CASSSTGGSSEAFF.